The 20 T cell receptor beta chains below all came from one sample that was sequenced in a study of blood T cells in healthy people across ages. Then a second PCR, running about 7 to 11 cycles, was carried out with a sample-barcoded 5' primer and a J-beta primer mix. TCRdb analysed the 5' RACE reads with MiXCR anew, one entry per CDR3 protein. The profile covers some 1.5 million distinct CDR3 sequences, with roughly 27% appearing a single time and around 7.7% taken by the ten largest. Sequenced: blood. All receptors come from a woman in her twenties or thirties in good health.

This clonotype was counted between two and nine times. The chain links TRBV12-3 or TRBV12-4 to TRBJ2-3; no clear D. There are 12 residues in the CDR3. Trimming took off 7 bases at V and 5 bases at J, with 10 bases between the two ends. The CDR3 bases are TGTGCCAGCACCCAAACCCTAGATACGCAGTATTTT. Amino acids: CASTQTLDTQYF.

Only a few counts were recorded for this clonotype. The rearrangement joins TRBV5-1 to TRBJ2-3; a possible D gene is TRBD1 (7 bases). The germline CDR1 and CDR2 sequences are SGHRS and YFSETQ. The CDR3 loop spans 17 amino acids. V was trimmed by 1 base and J by 3 bases, leaving 18 bases between them. Here the CDR3 reads CASSLSRRGLLTDTQYF. CDR3 coding DNA: TGCGCCAGCAGCTTGTCCCGGAGGGGGCTCTTAACAGATACGCAGTATTTT.

This rearrangement joins TRBV7-2 to TRBJ1-2, with D possibly TRBD1 on 5 matching bases. Deletions cut 3 bases from V and 9 bases from J, with 11 bases between. Germline V gene data show CDR1 as SGHTA and CDR2 as FQGNSA. The CDR3 runs to 12 residues. The chain's CDR3 is CASSFGGRRYTF. Here the CDR3 DNA reads TGTGCCAGCAGCTTTGGGGGACGCCGCTACACCTTC.

The V call is TRBV29-1, the J call TRBJ2-5, with D possibly TRBD2 on 6 matching bases. The V and J ends lost 7 bases and 1 base respectively, with 16 bases between them. This CDR3 comprises 14 residues. Germline V lookup: CDR1 SQVTM, CDR2 ANQGSEA. The CDR3 reads CSAYGTALQETQYF. Written as DNA, the CDR3 is TGCAGCGCCTACGGGACTGCACTCCAAGAGACCCAGTACTTC.

V is TRBV24-1 and J is TRBJ1-2; D gene unclear. This CDR3 comprises 13 residues. Germline V gene data show CDR1 as KGHDR and CDR2 as SFDVKD. V lost 5 bases to trimming and J lost 2 bases, with 8 bases between them. DNA of the CDR3: TGTGCCACCAGTGTAGGTACCAACTATGGCTACACCTTC. Encoded protein: CATSVGTNYGYTF.

J is TRBJ2-1 and V is TRBV20-1, with 9 bases aligning to TRBD2. Germline V gene sequence: CDR1 DFQATT, CDR2 SNEGSKA (reference sequence). Trimming cost V 5 bases and J 9 bases; bases outside gene matches: 14. The CDR3 length is 15 residues. CDR3 DNA sequence: TGCAGTGCTGGGCGGGAGGGCCAGGTATGGGGTGAGCAGTTCTTC. This codes for CSAGREGQVWGEQFF.

This clonotype showed up just a few times. The rearrangement uses TRBV5-1 and TRBJ2-1; 7 bases align to TRBD1. V was clipped by 4 bases and J by 7 bases; unmatched bases: 11. CDR3 length: 15 amino acids. Per germline, CDR1 SGHRS and CDR2 YFSETQ. CDR3 region: CASSISGQVVNEQFF. CDR3 bases: TGCGCCAGCAGCATAAGCGGACAGGTAGTTAATGAGCAGTTCTTC.

This clonotype came up many times. The chain is built from TRBV5-1 and TRBJ2-5; TRBD1 aligns across 8 bases. Germline V gene lookup returns CDR1 SGHRS and CDR2 YFSETQ. The CDR3 runs 13 residues. With 4 bases clipped from V and 6 bases from J, the junction kept 5 bases outside the gene matches. CDR3: CASSPDRVKTQYF. In nucleotides, the CDR3 is TGCGCCAGCAGCCCGGACAGGGTAAAGACCCAGTACTTC.

The chain has TRBV12-3 or TRBV12-4 and TRBJ2-6; maybe TRBD1 (6 bases). The CDR3 runs to 15 residues. V lost 7 bases to trimming and J lost 3 bases, with 13 bases between them. CDR3 residues: CASIHREDGANVLTF. The CDR3 DNA is TGTGCCAGCATTCACAGGGAAGATGGGGCCAACGTCCTGACTTTC.

The V gene is TRBV7-9, the J gene TRBJ2-7; a weak D match, TRBD1 (6 bases). V dropped 4 bases and J dropped 0 bases, with 19 bases sitting between them. Germline CDR1 and CDR2: SEHNR and FQNEAQ (reference sequence). This CDR3 is 17 amino acids long. CDR3: CASSSTDSEYVSYEQYF. CDR3 in DNA: TGTGCCAGCAGCTCCACGGACAGCGAATATGTCTCCTACGAGCAGTACTTC.

This clonotype was observed at least ten times. The V call is TRBV29-1, the J call TRBJ2-7, with D possibly being TRBD1 or TRBD2 (5 bases each). Trimming stripped 7 bases from V and 0 bases from J, with 10 bases between. Looked up from germline, CDR1 is SQVTM and CDR2 is ANQGSEA. This CDR3 region has 12 residues. The CDR3 sequence: CSGRDGSYEQYF. The CDR3 bases are TGCAGCGGCCGGGACGGCTCCTACGAGCAGTACTTC.

This clonotype was detected a few times. The chain employs TRBV25-1 and TRBJ2-5, with 8 bases identical to TRBD1. In germline, CDR1 is MGHDK, CDR2 SYGVNS. The CDR3 runs to 15 residues. Trimming at V came to 9 bases and at J to 4 bases, leaving 13 bases not matched to a gene. In DNA form, the CDR3 reads TGTGCCAGTCGCCGTGCGACAGGGGTTTTAGAGACCCAGTACTTC. This codes for CASRRATGVLETQYF.

The CDR3 region is CASSRTTGVDTEAFF. The CDR3 bases are TGTGCCAGCAGCAGAACGACAGGGGTTGACACTGAAGCTTTCTTT. The rearrangement links TRBV9 to TRBJ1-1, with 8 bases matching TRBD1. This CDR3 is 15 amino acids long. V dropped 4 bases and J dropped 3; count of bases not matched to a gene: 8. Germline CDR1 is SGDLS and CDR2 is YYNGEE.

This clonotype was detected only a few times. A much larger clone differs from this one at a single base, so this may be a read error. The rearrangement uses TRBV29-1 and TRBJ2-5; 8 bases are shared with TRBD2. V lost 7 bases, J lost 13 bases, and 17 bases stayed unmatched. The CDR3 runs to 13 residues. Per germline, CDR1 SQVTM and CDR2 ANQGSEA. DNA for the CDR3: TGCAGCGCCTCTGGCGGGGGGTACAACGAGCGGTACTTC. Amino acids: CSASGGGYNERYF.

The table lists this clonotype with many counts. The genes are TRBV6-4 and TRBJ2-3, with 9 bases identical to TRBD2. The junction had 9 bases not matched to a gene; V was cut back by 8 bases and J by 3 bases. Germline V lookup: CDR1 MRHNA, CDR2 SNTAGT. This CDR3 is 15 amino acids long. The CDR3 protein is CASAASGITTDTQYF. The CDR3 DNA sequence: TGTGCCAGCGCCGCTAGCGGGATAACAACAGATACGCAGTATTTT.

The V gene is TRBV2, the J gene TRBJ1-4, with 8 bases that match TRBD1. After removal of 7 bases from V and 7 bases from J, the junction contained 8 bases not matched to a gene. Germline V gives CDR1 SNHLY, CDR2 FYNNEI. The CDR3 has 14 amino acids. Here the CDR3 reads CASNPGGGGEKLFF. The CDR3 region has the DNA TGTGCCAGCAATCCAGGGGGCGGAGGTGAAAAACTGTTTTTT.

The V call is TRBV18, the J call TRBJ2-1; 9 bases are a match to TRBD2. The CDR3 is 16 residues long. V lost 0 bases and J lost 6; bases outside the gene matches: 6. The germline CDR1 and CDR2 sequences are KGHSH and LQKENI. CDR3: CASSPPSGRFGNEQFF. The CDR3 DNA sequence: TGTGCCAGCTCACCACCGAGCGGGAGGTTCGGCAATGAGCAGTTCTTC.

This chain joins TRBV20-1 and TRBJ1-5; TRBD1 matches 7 bases. The CDR3 runs to 14 residues. Germline assignment: CDR1 DFQATT and CDR2 SNEGSKA (reference sequence). V trimming: 5 bases; J trimming: 4 bases; junction bases outside the gene matches: 8. The CDR3 protein is CSAGGTAPNQPQHF. As DNA, the CDR3 is TGCAGTGCTGGAGGGACAGCCCCAAATCAGCCCCAGCATTTT.

The chain employs TRBV20-1 and TRBJ2-5; perhaps TRBD2 as D (6 bases). The CDR3 is 12 amino acids. The V end was cut by 5 bases, the J end by 5 bases, with 12 bases between. Per the germline V gene, CDR1 is DFQATT and CDR2 is SNEGSKA (reference sequence). CDR3 protein: CSASRGWETQYF. In DNA, the CDR3 is TGCAGTGCTTCGCGGGGCTGGGAGACCCAGTACTTC.

The chain combines TRBV20-1 with TRBJ2-7, with TRBD1 as a possible D gene (6 bases). V lost 6 bases, J lost 2 bases, and 14 bases lay in between. Germline CDR1 reads DFQATT; CDR2 reads SNEGSKA (reference sequence). This CDR3 contains 13 residues. Written as DNA, the CDR3 is TGCAGTGCATTGGACAGAGCCACCTACGAGCAGTACTTC. This encodes CSALDRATYEQYF.